The 2 T cell receptor beta chains below all came from one sample that was sequenced in a study of T cell clones after liver transplantation. Sequencing used immunoSEQ multiplex PCR; TCRdb keeps in-frame clones, though not all of them. This repertoire shows about 71,000 clones, 75% to 90% found once; its top ten account for 0.65% to 0.85%. This specimen consisted of CD4+ T cells from blood, obtained 12 months after liver transplant. All receptors come from a human patient who received a liver transplant. These T cells may partly come from the graft donor.

The genes are TRBV6-5 and TRBJ1-2, with D maybe TRBD1 (6 bases). The CDR3 is 15 residues long. Trimming pared 4 bases from V and 7 bases from J, leaving 19 bases between. The germline V gene encodes CDR1 MNHEY and CDR2 SVGAGI. The DNA of the CDR3 is TGTGCCAGCAGTTCCCCCCAGGGGATAAAAGGTGGCTACACCTTC. This gives the protein CASSSPQGIKGGYTF.

The chain carries TRBV21-1 and TRBJ2-1; the D call of TRBD1 is as the table states it, not checked on the DNA. TRBV21-1 is recorded as a pseudogene. CDR3 length equals 16 residues. CDR3: CASNVGQGGSYNEQFF. In DNA form, the CDR3 reads TGTGCCAGCAACGTCGGACAGGGGGGTTCCTACAATGAGCAGTTCTTC.